This T cell receptor (beta chain) comes out of a study of blood T cell repertoires in COVID-19. Source study methods: For nucleated cells, counts were estimated from reference gene primer amplification. Clones were read by immunoSEQ multiplex PCR, and TCRdb kept only the in-frame ones, dropping some. V, J and clone size are taken as reported in that table, and D and trimming were inferred from the DNA itself. The table records 310,000 or so clones, 86% of them present only once. After removal of 8 bases from V and 7 bases from J, the junction contained 8 bases not matched to a gene. Per germline, CDR1 KGHSH and CDR2 LQKENI. This CDR3 region has 15 residues.

The chain links TRBV18 to TRBJ2-1; the match to TRBD2 covers 13 bases. Source material: peripheral blood. The sequence was collected from a woman in her forties or fifties with acute or convalescent COVID-19. CDR3 in DNA: TGTGCCAGCACCCGGACTAGCGGGAGCCAGAATGAGCAGTTCTTC. This translates into CASTRTSGSQNEQFF.